Reported below is one T cell receptor beta chain. The target antigen is unknown. This entry comes from a study of T cell responses to AZD1222 COVID-19 vaccine. General study results and limits: Mostly white British, mostly female donors; authors suggested clonal diversity may be underestimated. Close to half of all spike-specific TCRs reportedly target regions of the variants that are unmutated.

TCRdb keeps only in-frame clones here, not all; method: immunoSEQ multiplex PCR. The sample has 180,000 or so clones, more than 70% seen once. V shed 6 bases and J 5 bases; nucleotides not matched to a gene: 11. The CDR3 consists of 18 residues. CDR1 and CDR2 (germline): MNHEY, SMNVEV (reference sequence). The rearrangement uses TRBV27 and TRBJ2-1; 15 bases are shared with TRBD2. The receptor comes from an adult who received the AZD1222 COVID-19 vaccine. The sample here was peripheral blood, taken 28 days after the second AZD1222 dose. CDR3 DNA: TGTGCCAGCAGAGGACTAGCGGGAGGGCTAATCGTCAACAATGAGCAGTTCTTC. It is translated as CASRGLAGGLIVNNEQFF.